This is a list of T cell receptor beta chains from one sample in a study of identical twins. TCRdb processed the 5' RACE reads anew with MiXCR; each CDR3 protein has one entry. The sample has about 790,000 distinct CDR3 sequences, 18% seen once. This same sample was also part of a study on T cells expressing NK-cell markers.

Material: PBMCs. These receptors all come from a woman between 18 and 29 years old in good health. Both conserved end residues are part of each CDR3. The D gene is left open where the match is weak. Only some rows state a clone size, as once, few, many or a class for expanded clones.

TRBV7-2	few	NA	TRBJ2-3	CASSTRRRGVTDTQYF	TGTGCCAGCAGCACCCGGCGGAGGGGAGTCACAGATACGCAGTATTTT
TRBV6-1	many	TRBD1	TRBJ2-3	CASSEATGGADTQYF	TGTGCCAGCAGTGAAGCGACAGGGGGCGCAGATACGCAGTATTTT
TRBV7-9	few	NA	TRBJ1-2	CASSLAAGDRYGYTF	TGTGCCAGCAGCTTAGCGGCAGGGGATCGATATGGCTACACCTTC
TRBV6-4	many	TRBD1	TRBJ2-3	CASSDGQGADTQYF	TGTGCCAGCAGTGACGGACAGGGGGCGGATACGCAGTATTTT
TRBV21-1	NA	NA	TRBJ1-2	CASSKNNREFYGYTF	TGTGCCAGCAGCAAGAATAACAGGGAATTCTACGGCTACACCTTC
TRBV12-3/TRBV12-4	many	TRBD2	TRBJ2-1	CASRGTSGYNEQFF	TGTGCCAGCAGGGGGACTAGCGGTTACAATGAGCAGTTCTTC
TRBV5-1	NA	TRBD2	TRBJ2-5	CASSLGRTSGITETQYF	TGCGCCAGCAGCCTTGGGCGGACTAGCGGGATAACAGAGACCCAGTACTTC
TRBV7-2	NA	TRBD1	TRBJ1-1	CASRSRQGGAEAFF	TGTGCCAGCAGGTCTCGACAGGGTGGGGCTGAAGCTTTCTTT
TRBV24-1	many	TRBD1	TRBJ2-1	CATKGQNNEQFF	TGTGCCACCAAGGGACAGAACAATGAGCAGTTCTTC
TRBV5-1	many	TRBD1	TRBJ1-2	CASRERTGGNYGYTF	TGCGCCAGCCGGGAGCGGACAGGAGGGAACTATGGCTACACCTTC
TRBV6-2/TRBV6-3	NA	NA	TRBJ2-5	CASSYGLVSETQYF	TGTGCCAGCAGTTACGGTCTGGTGTCAGAGACCCAGTACTTC
TRBV5-6	many	NA	TRBJ2-2	CASRSKRTNTGELFF	TGTGCCAGCAGATCCAAGCGGACTAACACCGGGGAGCTGTTTTTT
TRBV6-1	NA	NA	TRBJ1-1	CAGGPGPLLLEEAFF	TGTGCCGGTGGCCCCGGGCCTTTACTACTTGAAGAAGCTTTCTTT
TRBV10-2	few	NA	TRBJ2-1	CASSEIPSYNEQFF	TGCGCCAGCAGTGAGATCCCGAGCTACAATGAGCAGTTCTTC
TRBV9	few	NA	TRBJ1-6	CASSVGRPVSPLHF	TGTGCCAGCAGCGTAGGACGGCCTGTGTCACCCCTCCACTTT
TRBV20-1	NA	NA	TRBJ2-2	CSAPVNTGELFF	TGCAGTGCGCCGGTGAACACCGGGGAGCTGTTTTTT
TRBV12-3/TRBV12-4	few	NA	TRBJ2-1	CASGGQSTYNEQFF	TGTGCCAGCGGAGGACAGTCAACTTACAATGAGCAGTTCTTC
TRBV7-2	few	TRBD1	TRBJ2-7	CASSLDVTGAEQYF	TGTGCCAGCAGCTTAGACGTTACAGGGGCCGAGCAGTACTTC
TRBV6-2/TRBV6-3	NA	NA	TRBJ2-7	CASHEGNPYEQYF	TGTGCCAGCCATGAGGGGAATCCCTACGAGCAGTACTTC
TRBV5-1	NA	TRBD1	TRBJ2-1	CATGTGLGEQFF	TGCGCCACCGGGACAGGGTTGGGTGAGCAGTTCTTC
TRBV19	NA	TRBD2	TRBJ2-7	CASSMGGGSYEQYF	TGTGCCAGTAGTATGGGCGGGGGTTCCTACGAGCAGTACTTC
TRBV11-2	NA	TRBD2	TRBJ2-1	CASSLGMGSGAQQFF	TGTGCCAGCAGCTTAGGAATGGGTAGCGGGGCTCAGCAGTTCTTC
TRBV12-3/TRBV12-4	NA	NA	TRBJ2-1	CASSHHSSNNEQFF	TGTGCCAGCAGCCATCACAGCAGTAACAATGAGCAGTTCTTC
TRBV15	NA	NA	TRBJ2-3	CATSGRGPDTQYF	TGTGCCACCAGCGGCCGGGGGCCAGATACGCAGTATTTT
TRBV6-5	once	NA	TRBJ1-6	CASSYRTRRNSPLHF	TGTGCCAGCAGTTATCGGACGAGGAGGAATTCACCCCTCCACTTT
TRBV7-6	few	NA	TRBJ2-7	CASSLVPTGGYEQYF	TGTGCCAGCAGCTTAGTCCCAACAGGAGGGTACGAGCAGTACTTC
TRBV20-1	NA	NA	TRBJ2-5	CSANLAGVQETQYF	TGCAGTGCAAATTTAGCAGGGGTACAAGAGACCCAGTACTTC
TRBV29-1	NA	TRBD2	TRBJ2-3	CSVSRMAGGTDTQYF	TGCAGCGTTTCTAGGATGGCGGGGGGCACAGATACGCAGTATTTT
TRBV13	NA	NA	TRBJ2-1	CASSLVALNEQFF	TGTGCCAGCAGCTTAGTCGCCCTAAATGAGCAGTTCTTC
TRBV4-2	few	TRBD2	TRBJ2-5	CASSQGVGGNKETQYF	TGTGCCAGCAGCCAAGGGGTGGGGGGGAACAAAGAGACCCAGTACTTC
TRBV12-3/TRBV12-4	NA	NA	TRBJ2-7	CASSKTHEQYF	TGTGCCAGCAGTAAGACGCACGAGCAGTACTTC
TRBV27	few	NA	TRBJ2-7	CASSFTSRTVQQYF	TGTGCCAGCAGTTTCACCTCTCGAACCGTGCAGCAGTACTTC
TRBV14	few	TRBD2	TRBJ2-5	CASSQSRGVWTQYF	TGTGCCAGCAGCCAATCGCGGGGGGTGTGGACCCAGTACTTC
TRBV6-1	NA	TRBD2	TRBJ2-7	CASSIGSGGQREQYF	TGTGCCAGCAGTATCGGCAGCGGGGGGCAGCGGGAGCAGTACTTC
TRBV29-1	NA	TRBD1	TRBJ2-7	CSVPGTGEGEQYF	TGCAGCGTTCCCGGGACAGGGGAGGGCGAGCAGTACTTC
TRBV14	NA	NA	TRBJ2-3	CASREDRTDTQYF	TGTGCCAGCAGAGAAGACAGGACAGATACGCAGTATTTT
TRBV5-1	few	NA	TRBJ2-2	CASSLGVPRGWLFF	TGCGCCAGCAGCTTGGGCGTCCCCCGGGGATGGCTGTTTTTT